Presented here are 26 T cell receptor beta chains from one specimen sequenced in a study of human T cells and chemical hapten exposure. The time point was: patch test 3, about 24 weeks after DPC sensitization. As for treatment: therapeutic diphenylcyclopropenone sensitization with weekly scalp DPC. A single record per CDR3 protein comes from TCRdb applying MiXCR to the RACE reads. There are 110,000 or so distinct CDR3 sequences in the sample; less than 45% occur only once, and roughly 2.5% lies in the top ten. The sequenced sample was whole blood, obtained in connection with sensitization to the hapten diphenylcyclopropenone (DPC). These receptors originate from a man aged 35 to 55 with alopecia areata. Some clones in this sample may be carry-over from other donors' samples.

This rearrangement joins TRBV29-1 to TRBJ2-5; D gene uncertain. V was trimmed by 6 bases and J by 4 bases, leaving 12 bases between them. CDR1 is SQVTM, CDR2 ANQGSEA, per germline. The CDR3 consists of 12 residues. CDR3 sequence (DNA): TGCAGCGTGGACCCTCATGGAGAGACCCAGTACTTC. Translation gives CSVDPHGETQYF.

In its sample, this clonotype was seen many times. The CDR3 DNA is TGTGCCAGCAGTTCGACCTTAAATACAGGGGATTATGGGGTC. It translates to CASSSTLNTGDYGV. The V gene is TRBV6-6, the J gene TRBJ2-7; TRBD1 matches 7 bases. Germline V gene data show CDR1 as MNHNY and CDR2 as SVGAGI (reference sequence). CDR3 length: 14 amino acids.

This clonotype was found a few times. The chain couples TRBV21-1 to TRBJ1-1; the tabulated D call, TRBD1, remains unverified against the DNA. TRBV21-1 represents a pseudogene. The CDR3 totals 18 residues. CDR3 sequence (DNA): TGTGCCAGCAGCATCCTAATCGGGAACGATGGAGAGAACACTGAAGCTTTCTTT. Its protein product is CASSILIGNDGENTEAFF.

The chain's CDR3 is CASRLALDKGSLGGVWPIPYEQYV. In DNA, the CDR3 is TGTGCAAGTCGCTTAGCGCTGGACAAGGGGTCTTTGGGAGGCGTCTGGCCGATTCCCTACGAGCAGTACGTC. The chain recombines TRBV12-2 with TRBJ2-7; TRBD1, as called in the table, went unchecked against the DNA. TRBV12-2 counts as a pseudogene. This CDR3 region has 24 residues.

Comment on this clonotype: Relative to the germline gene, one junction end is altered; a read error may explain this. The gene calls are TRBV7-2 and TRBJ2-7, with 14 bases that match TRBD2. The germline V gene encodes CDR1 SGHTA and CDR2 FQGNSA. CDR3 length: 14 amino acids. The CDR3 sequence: CASSPPGLAGGSDF. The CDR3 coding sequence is TGTGCCAGCAGCCCCCCCGGACTAGCGGGAGGCTCGGACTTC.

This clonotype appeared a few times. CDR3 sequence: CASSPGLAGRVEFF. The CDR3, as DNA: TGTGCCAGCTCACCGGGACTAGCGGGAAGAGTGGAGTTCTTC. V gene TRBV7-9 combines with J gene TRBJ2-1, with 13 bases matching TRBD2. The V gene's germline CDR1 is SEHNR and CDR2 FQNEAQ (reference sequence). The ends lost 8 bases at V and 14 bases at J; junction bases unmatched: 12. CDR3 size: 14 residues.

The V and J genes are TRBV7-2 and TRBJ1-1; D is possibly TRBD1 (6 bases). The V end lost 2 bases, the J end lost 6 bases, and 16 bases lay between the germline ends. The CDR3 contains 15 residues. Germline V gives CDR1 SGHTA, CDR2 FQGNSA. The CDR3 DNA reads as TGTGCCAGCAGCTTATTTCGGGGGGCGGGAGCTGAAGCTTTCTTT. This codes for CASSLFRGAGAEAFF.

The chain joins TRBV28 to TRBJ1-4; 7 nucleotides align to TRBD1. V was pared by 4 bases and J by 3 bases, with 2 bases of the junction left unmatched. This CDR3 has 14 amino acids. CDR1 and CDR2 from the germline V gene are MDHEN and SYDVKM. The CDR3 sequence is CASSSGQSNEKLFF. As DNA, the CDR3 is TGTGCCAGCAGTTCGGGACAGTCTAATGAAAAACTGTTTTTT.

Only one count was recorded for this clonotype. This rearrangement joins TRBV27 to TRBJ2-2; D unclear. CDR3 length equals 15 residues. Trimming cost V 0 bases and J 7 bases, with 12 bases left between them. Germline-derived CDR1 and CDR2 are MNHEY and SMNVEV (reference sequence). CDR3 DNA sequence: TGTGCCAGCAGTTTATCACCCTCCGGATTCGGGGAGCTGTTTTTT. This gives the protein CASSLSPSGFGELFF.

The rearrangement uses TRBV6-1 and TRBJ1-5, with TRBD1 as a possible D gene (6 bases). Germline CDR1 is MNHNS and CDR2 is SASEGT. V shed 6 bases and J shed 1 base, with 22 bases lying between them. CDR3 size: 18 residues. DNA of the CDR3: TGTGCCAGCAGCCTGGTGTGGGGGGGCCTGGAAAGCAATCAGCCCCAGCATTTT. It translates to CASSLVWGGLESNQPQHF.

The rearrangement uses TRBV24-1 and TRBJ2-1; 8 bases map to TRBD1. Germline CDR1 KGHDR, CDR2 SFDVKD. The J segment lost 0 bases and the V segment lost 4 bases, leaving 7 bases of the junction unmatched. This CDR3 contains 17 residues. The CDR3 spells CATSESIRGPSYNEQFF. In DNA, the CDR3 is TGTGCCACCAGTGAGTCCATCAGGGGGCCCTCCTACAATGAGCAGTTCTTC.

The DNA of the CDR3 is TGTGCCAGCAGCTTAGTTGGTCCTTTTGAAAAACTGTTTTTT. Amino acid sequence: CASSLVGPFEKLFF. This chain links TRBV7-2 with TRBJ1-4; D is undetermined. The germline CDR1 and CDR2 sequences are SGHTA and FQGNSA. There are 14 residues in the CDR3. V lost 1 base and J 7 bases, leaving 10 bases between the germline ends.

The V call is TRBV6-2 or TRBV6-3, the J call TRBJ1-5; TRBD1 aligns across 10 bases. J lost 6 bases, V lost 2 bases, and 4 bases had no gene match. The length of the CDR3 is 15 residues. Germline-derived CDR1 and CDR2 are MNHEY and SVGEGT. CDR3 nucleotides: TGTGCCAGCAGTTACGTGACAGGGGGCGGTCAGCCCCAGCATTTT. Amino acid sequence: CASSYVTGGGQPQHF.

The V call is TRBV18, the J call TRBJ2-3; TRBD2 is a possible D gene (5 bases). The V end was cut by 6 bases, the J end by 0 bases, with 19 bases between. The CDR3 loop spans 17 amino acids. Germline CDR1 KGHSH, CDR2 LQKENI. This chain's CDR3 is CASSSRQAESSTDTQYF. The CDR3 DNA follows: TGTGCCAGCTCCTCCCGTCAAGCGGAGTCGAGCACAGATACGCAGTATTTT.

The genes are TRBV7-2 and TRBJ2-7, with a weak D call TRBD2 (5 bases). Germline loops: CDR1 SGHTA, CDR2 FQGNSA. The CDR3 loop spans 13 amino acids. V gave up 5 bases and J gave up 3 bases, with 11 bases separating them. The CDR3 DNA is TGTGCCAGCAGCCTACTAGAGGGCTACGAGCAGTACTTC. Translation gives CASSLLEGYEQYF.

CDR3 in DNA: TGTGCCAGCAGTGAAACGGGAGGGCCCTCAGATACGCAGTATTTT. It yields the protein CASSETGGPSDTQYF. This chain uses TRBV28 with TRBJ2-3; 8 nucleotides match TRBD2. Germline values: CDR1 MDHEN, CDR2 SYDVKM. With V trimmed by 5 bases and J by 4 bases, 8 bases remained unmatched. CDR3 length: 15 amino acids. Together with reference TRBV28 and TRBJ2-3, the CDR3 gives the full variable domain: DVKVTQSSRYLVKRTGEKVFLECVQDMDHENMFWYRQDPGLGLRLIYFSYDVKMKEKGDIPEGYSVSREKKERFSLILESASTNQTSMYLCASSETGGPSDTQYFGPGTRLTVL.

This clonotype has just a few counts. CDR3: CSVEDPNKGGARNEQFF. For the CDR3, the DNA is TGCAGCGTTGAAGACCCTAACAAGGGGGGGGCTAGGAATGAGCAGTTCTTC. The chain recombines TRBV29-1 with TRBJ2-1, with D possibly being TRBD2 (7 bases). The CDR3 totals 17 residues. Germline V gene lookup returns CDR1 SQVTM and CDR2 ANQGSEA. The V end was cut by 0 bases, the J end by 7 bases, with 22 bases between.

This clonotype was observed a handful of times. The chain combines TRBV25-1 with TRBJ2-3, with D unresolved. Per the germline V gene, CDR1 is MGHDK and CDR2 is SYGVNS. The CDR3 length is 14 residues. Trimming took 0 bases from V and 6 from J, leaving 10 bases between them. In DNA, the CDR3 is TGTGCCAGCAGTGAATATTTCGCGACGGATACGCAGTATTTT. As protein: CASSEYFATDTQYF.

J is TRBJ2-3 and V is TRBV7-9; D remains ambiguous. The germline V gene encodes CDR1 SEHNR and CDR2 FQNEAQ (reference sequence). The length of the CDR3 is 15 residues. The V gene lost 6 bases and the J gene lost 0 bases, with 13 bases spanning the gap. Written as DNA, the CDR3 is TGTGCCAGCAGGGGTGGGCCTGAGAGCACAGATACGCAGTATTTT. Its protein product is CASRGGPESTDTQYF.

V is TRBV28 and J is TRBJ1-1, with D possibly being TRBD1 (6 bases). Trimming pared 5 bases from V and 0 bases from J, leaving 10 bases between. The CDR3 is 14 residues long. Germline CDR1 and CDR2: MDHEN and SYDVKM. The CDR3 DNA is TGTGCCAGCAGTCCTACAGGGCTGAACACTGAAGCTTTCTTT. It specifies CASSPTGLNTEAFF.

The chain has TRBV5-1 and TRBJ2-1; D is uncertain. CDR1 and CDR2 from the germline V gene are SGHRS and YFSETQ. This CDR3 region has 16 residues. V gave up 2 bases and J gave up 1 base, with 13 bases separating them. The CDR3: CASSLNTLGSYNEQFF. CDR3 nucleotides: TGCGCCAGCAGCTTAAATACACTTGGGTCCTACAATGAGCAGTTCTTC.

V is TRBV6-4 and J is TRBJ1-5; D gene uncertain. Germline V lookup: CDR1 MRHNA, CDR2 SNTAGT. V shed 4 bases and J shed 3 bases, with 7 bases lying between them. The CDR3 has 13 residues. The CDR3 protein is CASSAEVNQPQHF. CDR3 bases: TGTGCCAGCAGTGCAGAAGTCAATCAGCCCCAGCATTTT.

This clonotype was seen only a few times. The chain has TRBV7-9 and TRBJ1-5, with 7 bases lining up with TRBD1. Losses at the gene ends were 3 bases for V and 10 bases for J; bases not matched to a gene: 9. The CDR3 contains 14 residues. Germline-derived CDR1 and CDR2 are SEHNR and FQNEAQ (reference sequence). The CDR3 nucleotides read TGTGCCAGCAGCTTCGACAGGGTTAGTCCCCCCCAGCATTTT. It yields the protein CASSFDRVSPPQHF.

CDR3 coding DNA: TGCAGCGCCCTGGGACAGCATATTTCTAGCACAGATACGCAGTATTTT. This gives the protein CSALGQHISSTDTQYF. The genes are TRBV29-1 and TRBJ2-3; 7 bases match TRBD1. Germline CDR1 is SQVTM and CDR2 is ANQGSEA. Trimming at V came to 7 bases and at J to 0 bases, leaving 13 bases not matched to a gene. The CDR3 sequence is 16 residues long.

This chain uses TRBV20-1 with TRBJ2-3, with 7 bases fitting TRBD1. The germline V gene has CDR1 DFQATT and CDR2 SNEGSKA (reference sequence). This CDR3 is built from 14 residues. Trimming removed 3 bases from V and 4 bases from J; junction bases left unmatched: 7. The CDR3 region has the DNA TGCAGTGCTAGTACGGGACAGATATCAGATACGCAGTATTTT. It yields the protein CSASTGQISDTQYF.

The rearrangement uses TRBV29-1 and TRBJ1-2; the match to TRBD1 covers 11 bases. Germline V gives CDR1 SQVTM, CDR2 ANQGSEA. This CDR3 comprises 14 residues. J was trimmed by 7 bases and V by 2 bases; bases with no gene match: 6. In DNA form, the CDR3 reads TGCAGCGTTGAAAGGACAGGGGGCGAAGGTGGCTACACCTTC. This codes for CSVERTGGEGGYTF. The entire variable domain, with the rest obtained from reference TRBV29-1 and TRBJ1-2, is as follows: SAVISQKPSRDICQRGTSLTIQCQVDSQVTMMFWYRQQPGQSLTLIATANQGSEATYESGFVIDKFPISRPNLTFSTLTVSNMSPEDSSIYLCSVERTGGEGGYTFGSGTRLTVV.